One T cell receptor beta chain is described in this entry. Its antigen is not yet known. No clone much larger than this one lies a single base away; base qualities are absent. According to the germline V gene, CDR1 reads SGHDT and CDR2 reads YYEEEE. Counted from cysteine to phenylalanine, this CDR3 has 15 amino acids. Only the CDR3 part of the read is kept: 45 bases, read in frame from the first base. V has 6 bases trimmed and J has 7 bases trimmed; junction bases matching no gene number 11. The data originate from a study of technical replicates of blood from a handful of donors (dated by TCRdb to the late 2010s). The library was obtained by the immunoSEQ multiplex PCR assay. Here the immuneACCESS table is served through TCRdb, limited to in-frame sequences with V and J called. Missing clones are a known gap in these copies; in checked studies unresolved V genes cover under half, and the rest lacks a known reason. Within this sample are about 73,000 clones, with 90% to 95% of them counted one time only. The ten most abundant clones make up roughly 4.5% of the sample.

This chain joins TRBV5-6 to TRBJ1-4, with 8 middle bases fitting TRBD1. The TCR sequence derives from a human donor in good health. Some clones in this sample may be carry-over from other donors' samples. The sequenced material came from PBMCs. Here the CDR3 is given as CASTLGPGGREKLFF. The DNA sequence is TGTGCCAGCACCCTCGGGCCAGGGGGCCGTGAAAAACTGTTTTTT.